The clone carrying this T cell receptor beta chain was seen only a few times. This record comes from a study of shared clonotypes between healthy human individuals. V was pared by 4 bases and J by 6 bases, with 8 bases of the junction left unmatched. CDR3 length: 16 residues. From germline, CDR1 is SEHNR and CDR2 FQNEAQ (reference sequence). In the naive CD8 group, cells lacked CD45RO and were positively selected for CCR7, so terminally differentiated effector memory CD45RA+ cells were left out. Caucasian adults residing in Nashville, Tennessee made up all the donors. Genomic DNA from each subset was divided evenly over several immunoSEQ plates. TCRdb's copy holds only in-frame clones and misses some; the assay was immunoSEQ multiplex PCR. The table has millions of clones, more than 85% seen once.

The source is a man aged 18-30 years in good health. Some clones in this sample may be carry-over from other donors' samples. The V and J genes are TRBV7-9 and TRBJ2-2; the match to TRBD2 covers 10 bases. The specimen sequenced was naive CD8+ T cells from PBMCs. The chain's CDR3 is CASSSNSGRIAGELFF. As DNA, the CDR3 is TGTGCCAGCAGCTCTAATAGCGGGAGGATAGCCGGGGAGCTGTTTTTT.